This T cell receptor (beta chain) is drawn from a study of cytomegalovirus exposure and HLA in healthy donors. PCR primers comprised 60 Vbeta and 13 Jbeta primers. The repertoire was sequenced with immunoSEQ multiplex PCR; TCRdb's copy has only in-frame clones and lacks some. Of approximately 140,000 clones in the sample, about 85% are singletons; the top ten hold about 3.5%. Material for sequencing was PBMCs. The clonotype was recovered from a human donor in good health.

The CDR3 coding sequence is TGTGCTAGTGGTTTGGTACAGAGGGAGGTGTCCGGGGAGCTGTTTTTT. Its translation is CASGLVQREVSGELFF. The V call is TRBV12-5, the J call TRBJ2-2; tentative D call: TRBD2 (6 bases). Trimming pared 0 bases from V and 6 bases from J, leaving 14 bases between. This CDR3 is built from 16 residues. The germline V gene encodes CDR1 LGHNT and CDR2 FRNRAP.